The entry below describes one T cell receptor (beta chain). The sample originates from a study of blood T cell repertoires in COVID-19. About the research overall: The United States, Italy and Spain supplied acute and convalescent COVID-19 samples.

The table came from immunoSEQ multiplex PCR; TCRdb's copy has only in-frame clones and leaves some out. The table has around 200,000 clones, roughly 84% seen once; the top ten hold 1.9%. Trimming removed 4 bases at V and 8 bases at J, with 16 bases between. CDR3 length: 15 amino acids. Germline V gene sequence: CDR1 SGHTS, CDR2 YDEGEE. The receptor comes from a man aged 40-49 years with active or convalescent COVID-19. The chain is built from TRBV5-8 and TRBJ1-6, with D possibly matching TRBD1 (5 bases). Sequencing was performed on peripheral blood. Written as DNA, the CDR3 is TGTGCCAGCAGCGCAGGACAAGGAGAAGATTCACCCCTCCACTTT. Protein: CASSAGQGEDSPLHF.